The entry below describes one T cell receptor (beta chain). As yet, its antigen is unknown. Sequencing was performed with immunoSEQ multiplex PCR; in TCRdb, only in-frame clones are kept and a portion is missing. The sample holds approximately 53,000 clones, around 84% seen once. This sample is drawn from a study of radiotherapy plus CTLA-4 blockade in lung cancer. Study context: Objective responses emerged in about 20% of patients, and 31% attained disease control.

General observations from the study: TCR clones of tumor origin grew in blood after radiotherapy plus ipilimumab.

The CDR3 length is 15 residues. Germline CDR1 is SGDLS and CDR2 is YYNGEE. The germline V and J ends were trimmed by 0 bases and 6 bases, with 14 bases remaining between them. The chain has TRBV9 and TRBJ2-3; D is possibly TRBD2 (5 bases). This specimen was peripheral blood, taken from a patient treated with radiotherapy plus ipilimumab. This receptor was obtained from a human donor with non-small cell lung cancer whose response to radiotherapy plus ipilimumab could not be evaluated. DNA of the CDR3: TGTGCCAGCAGCGTAGAAAGCGTGGAGGTCGATACGCAGTATTTT. Amino acid sequence: CASSVESVEVDTQYF.